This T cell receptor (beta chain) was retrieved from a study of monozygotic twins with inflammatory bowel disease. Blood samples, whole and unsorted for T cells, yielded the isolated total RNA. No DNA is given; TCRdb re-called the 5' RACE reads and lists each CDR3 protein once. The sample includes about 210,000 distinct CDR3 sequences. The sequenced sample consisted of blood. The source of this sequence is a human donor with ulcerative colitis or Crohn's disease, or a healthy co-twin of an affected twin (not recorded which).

The CDR3 protein is CASSDPGRSDEQFF. The rearrangement joins TRBV25-1 to TRBJ2-1; TCRdb designates TRBD1, a call that cannot be tested without DNA. Germline assignment: CDR1 MGHDK and CDR2 SYGVNS. The CDR3 is 14 amino acids.